This TCR beta chain was identified in a study of cytomegalovirus exposure and HLA in healthy donors. Study-level background: The 120 or so validation repertoires used a platform that matched the one used for the roughly 700 first-cohort repertoires, as a later analysis reported.

As concerns this clone: Its antigen is not known.

CDR1 and CDR2 (germline): ENHRY, SYGVKD. This CDR3 is 16 amino acids long. The junction had 4 bases not matched to a gene; V was cut back by 5 bases and J by 4 bases. Some clones are missing from TCRdb's copy, which holds only in-frame ones; the method was immunoSEQ multiplex PCR. The top ten hold over 2% of the sample, which has about 160,000 clones, approximately 86% seen once. Study findings and constraints: Reportedly, cytomegalovirus status was diagnosed with high sensitivity and specificity. Among TCR beta chains, those listed as cytomegalovirus-associated numbered under 200. Under in vitro conditions, three CMV-associated chains were confirmed as specific for CMV antigens.

Sequencing used PBMCs. This receptor was identified in a young man in good health and CMV-seropositive. J is TRBJ2-2 and V is TRBV10-3, with TRBD2 matching 13 bases. This chain's CDR3 is CAISQRTSGGTGELFF. The CDR3 bases are TGTGCCATCAGTCAAAGGACTAGCGGGGGCACCGGGGAGCTGTTTTTT.